Each of the 32 T cell receptor beta chains below was sequenced from the same sample in a study of CD8+ T cells in alopecia areata (dated by TCRdb to between 2017 and 2018). In light of the paper, this sample's treatment or condition label describes: oral pan-JAK inhibitor, 5-10 mg twice daily. The receptor library was made with the immunoSEQ multiplex PCR assay. To provide template for TCR sequencing, every sample had RNA extracted and reverse transcribed into cDNA. Held by TCRdb, this immuneACCESS table contains in-frame sequences only and omits some clones. Under half of the omission traces to an unresolved V gene where checked; the cause of the rest is unknown. This sample holds about 260,000 clones; approximately 60% were observed only once. The top ten clonotypes cover roughly 0.88% of the sample. Sequences were derived from CD4+ T cells sorted from blood, sampled at week 52, from a patient treated with tofacitinib. These receptors came from a human donor with alopecia areata.

V is TRBV6-1 and J is TRBJ2-1; perhaps TRBD2 as D (5 bases). Trimming took 1 base from V and 5 from J, leaving 6 bases between them. The CDR3 runs 13 residues. Germline V gene sequence: CDR1 MNHNS, CDR2 SASEGT. The DNA for the CDR3 is TGTGCCAGCAGTGAAGTGGGAGACAATGAGCAGTTCTTC. Translation: CASSEVGDNEQFF.

The chain is built from TRBV5-1 and TRBJ2-3; D call uncertain. With 4 bases removed from V and 3 bases from J, the gap between germline ends came to 9 bases. Per the germline V gene, CDR1 is SGHRS and CDR2 is YFSETQ. The CDR3 spans 13 residues. CDR3 amino acids: CASSIMGTDTQYF. In DNA, the CDR3 is TGCGCCAGCAGCATCATGGGTACAGATACGCAGTATTTT.

This chain connects TRBV5-1 to TRBJ2-5; D is unclear. The DNA end favors TRBJ2-7, so the J call may be wrong. This CDR3 region has 13 residues. The V gene's germline CDR1 is SGHRS and CDR2 YFSETQ. The CDR3 DNA reads as TGCGCCAGCAGCTTAGAAGTGACCTACGAGCAGTACTTC. Its translation: CASSLEVTYEQYF.

The chain employs TRBV29-1 and TRBJ1-1, with no clear D. CDR1 and CDR2 (germline): SQVTM, ANQGSEA. The CDR3 runs 13 residues. Between the trimmed V and J ends, which lost 6 bases and 4 bases, there was a span of 15 bases. The CDR3 DNA is TGCAGCGTCGCGATCTTGGGAGGCACTGAAGCTTTCTTT. Translating it yields CSVAILGGTEAFF.

This chain links TRBV29-1 with TRBJ2-3; 9 bases line up with TRBD1. V lost 6 bases and J lost 4; bases outside the gene matches: 14. The CDR3 is 16 amino acids. In germline, CDR1 is SQVTM, CDR2 ANQGSEA. The CDR3 bases are TGCAGCGTCCCAGGGACAGGGAGGTCTGGCGCAGATACGCAGTATTTT. Its protein is CSVPGTGRSGADTQYF.

This clone was detected only a few times. The rearrangement links TRBV29-1 to TRBJ1-1; D is ambiguous. Trimming left V 4 bases short and J 4 bases short, with 7 bases between. CDR1 is SQVTM, CDR2 ANQGSEA, per germline. This CDR3 comprises 11 residues. CDR3 amino acids: CSVGRITEAFF. The DNA of the CDR3 is TGCAGCGTTGGCAGGATCACTGAAGCTTTCTTT.

CDR3 nucleotide sequence: TGCGCCAGCAGCTCGCGGGGCAATGAGCAGTTCTTC. Residues: CASSSRGNEQFF. This chain links TRBV5-1 with TRBJ2-1; weak D call: TRBD2 (6 bases). The CDR3 runs 12 residues. Trimming shortened V by 3 bases and J by 6 bases, and 7 bases separated the two germline ends. CDR1 and CDR2 (germline): SGHRS, YFSETQ. The whole variable domain, remainder taken from reference TRBV5-1 and TRBJ2-1, is KAGVTQTPRYLIKTRGQQVTLSCSPISGHRSVSWYQQTPGQGLQFLFEYFSETQRNKGNFPGRFSGRQFSNSRSEMNVSTLELGDSALYLCASSSRGNEQFFGPGTRLTVL.

The chain couples TRBV5-1 to TRBJ2-3; D gene ambiguous. V lost 1 base to trimming and J lost 6 bases, with 6 bases between them. The CDR3 covers 12 residues. CDR1 is SGHRS and CDR2 is YFSETQ in the germline V gene. In nucleotides, the CDR3 is TGCGCCAGCAGCTTGAGTGTCGATACGCAGTATTTT. It yields the protein CASSLSVDTQYF.

This sequence joins TRBV30 and TRBJ2-7; TRBD1 aligns across 7 bases. CDR1 and CDR2 (germline): GTSNPN, SVGIG (reference sequence). J lost 5 bases, V lost 2 bases, and 9 bases had no gene match. There are 14 residues in the CDR3. The CDR3 reads CAWSTQGTVHEQYF. The CDR3 DNA is TGTGCCTGGAGTACCCAGGGGACAGTCCACGAGCAGTACTTC. The full variable domain, its missing parts supplied by reference TRBV30 and TRBJ2-7, is SQTIHQWPATLVQPVGSPLSLECTVEGTSNPNLYWYRQAAGRGLQLLFYSVGIGQISSEVPQNLSASRPQDRQFILSSKKLLLSDSGFYLCAWSTQGTVHEQYFGPGTRLTVT.

Remarks on this clone: Sequence at one end of the junction differs from germline and may be a read error. J is TRBJ1-2 and V is TRBV6-5; tentatively, D is TRBD1 (5 bases). The CDR3 sequence is 15 residues long. Germline assignment: CDR1 MNHEY and CDR2 SVGAGI. The CDR3 DNA reads as TGTGCCAGCAGTAACTCCTGGAGGGACAACTATGGCTACACCTTC. This encodes CASSNSWRDNYGYTF.

A few counts support this clone. The chain is built from TRBV29-1 and TRBJ2-5; a weak D match, TRBD1 (7 bases). The V gene lost 5 bases and the J gene lost 6 bases, with 13 bases spanning the gap. The V gene's germline CDR1 is SQVTM and CDR2 ANQGSEA. The CDR3 is 12 residues long. In DNA, the CDR3 is TGCAGCGTTCCCAGGGGGGAAAAGACCCAGTACTTC. Translation: CSVPRGEKTQYF.

This clone showed up just a few times. This chain uses TRBV18 with TRBJ1-2; D not certain. The ends were cut back, 2 bases at V and 2 bases at J, with 3 bases in the middle. CDR1 and CDR2 (germline): KGHSH, LQKENI. This CDR3 has 12 residues. The CDR3 spells CASSPENYGYTF. For the CDR3, the DNA is TGTGCCAGCTCACCAGAGAACTATGGCTACACCTTC.

The chain combines TRBV5-1 with TRBJ1-2; 7 bases map to TRBD1. This CDR3 region has 13 residues. Losses at the gene ends were 6 bases for V and 1 base for J; bases not matched to a gene: 3. Germline V gene lookup returns CDR1 SGHRS and CDR2 YFSETQ. Here the CDR3 reads CASTRDSNYGYTF. In nucleotides, the CDR3 is TGCGCCAGCACCCGGGACAGTAACTATGGCTACACCTTC. The full variable domain, its missing parts supplied by reference TRBV5-1 and TRBJ1-2, is KAGVTQTPRYLIKTRGQQVTLSCSPISGHRSVSWYQQTPGQGLQFLFEYFSETQRNKGNFPGRFSGRQFSNSRSEMNVSTLELGDSALYLCASTRDSNYGYTFGSGTRLTVV.

This chain uses TRBV7-9 with TRBJ1-5, with D possibly matching TRBD1 (6 bases). The CDR3 length is 16 residues. The germline CDR1 and CDR2 sequences are SEHNR and FQNEAQ (reference sequence). The V and J ends lost 1 base and 2 bases respectively, with 12 bases between them. CDR3 nucleotides: TGTGCCAGCAGCTTAGTTCAGGGGCGAGGCAATCAGCCCCAGCATTTT. This translates into CASSLVQGRGNQPQHF.

This chain links TRBV9 with TRBJ2-6, with D perhaps matching TRBD1 (6 bases). V shed 3 bases and J shed 1 base, with 8 bases lying between them. Germline loops: CDR1 SGDLS, CDR2 YYNGEE. The CDR3 length is 15 residues. DNA of the CDR3: TGTGCCAGCAGCGATACAGGGTCTGGGGCCAACGTCCTGACTTTC. Translation gives CASSDTGSGANVLTF.

This chain joins TRBV18 and TRBJ1-4; D remains unclear. Germline CDR1 and CDR2: KGHSH and LQKENI. The CDR3 covers 14 residues. The V gene lost 0 bases and the J gene lost 10 bases, with 12 bases spanning the gap. The CDR3 DNA reads TGTGCCAGCTCACCACCGTGGCCCCCTGGAAAACTGTTTTTT. This codes for CASSPPWPPGKLFF.

The chain is built from TRBV29-1 and TRBJ2-5; D assignment may be TRBD1 or TRBD2 (5 bases each). The CDR3 covers 14 residues. Trimming took off 5 bases at V and 7 bases at J, with 20 bases between the two ends. Germline loops: CDR1 SQVTM, CDR2 ANQGSEA. The CDR3 reads CSVPRWDGLGTQYF. In DNA, the CDR3 is TGCAGCGTTCCCCGTTGGGACGGTCTAGGGACCCAGTACTTC.

The chain joins TRBV6-5 to TRBJ1-6, with 10 bases lining up with TRBD1. CDR1 and CDR2 from the germline V gene are MNHEY and SVGAGI. The CDR3 has 14 amino acids. V was pared by 4 bases and J by 6 bases, with 0 bases of the junction left unmatched. CDR3 residues: CASSWDRGNSPLHF. CDR3 coding DNA: TGTGCCAGCAGTTGGGACAGGGGTAATTCACCCCTCCACTTT.

This sequence joins TRBV5-1 and TRBJ2-7; D is unclear. CDR1 is SGHRS and CDR2 is YFSETQ in the germline V gene. The CDR3 consists of 13 residues. The V end was cut by 4 bases, the J end by 6 bases, with 14 bases between. CDR3 in DNA: TGCGCCAGCAGCACGACATGGGCCTCCGAGCAGTACTTC. Protein: CASSTTWASEQYF.

Turning to this clone: Distinct nucleotide sequences in the sample also encode this CDR3. V usage is TRBV5-4 and J usage is TRBJ2-3; D possibly corresponds to TRBD2 (6 bases). Germline V lookup: CDR1 SGHNT, CDR2 YYREEE (reference sequence). Trimming took off 1 base at V and 3 bases at J, with 9 bases between the two ends. CDR3 size: 14 residues. This CDR3 reads CASSLLASTDTQYF. In nucleotides, the CDR3 is TGTGCCAGCAGCTTGCTAGCGTCGACAGATACGCAGTATTTT.

This clone showed up just a few times. The chain joins TRBV30 to TRBJ2-3; D is ambiguous. Germline lookup yields CDR1 GTSNPN and CDR2 SVGIG (reference sequence). CDR3 length equals 11 residues. V shed 4 bases and J shed 0 bases, with 2 bases lying between them. CDR3 region: CAWTSTDTQYF. The DNA of the CDR3 is TGTGCCTGGACTAGCACAGATACGCAGTATTTT. Combining the CDR3 with reference TRBV30 and TRBJ2-3 gives the whole variable domain SQTIHQWPATLVQPVGSPLSLECTVEGTSNPNLYWYRQAAGRGLQLLFYSVGIGQISSEVPQNLSASRPQDRQFILSSKKLLLSDSGFYLCAWTSTDTQYFGPGTRLTVL.

The DNA of the CDR3 is TGCAGCGTTGCCGAAGTTTCTCGGAACGAGCAGTACTTC. Amino acid sequence: CSVAEVSRNEQYF. The V and J genes are TRBV29-1 and TRBJ2-7; D ambiguous. Germline V gene data show CDR1 as SQVTM and CDR2 as ANQGSEA. V dropped 4 bases and J dropped 5 bases, with 15 bases sitting between them. CDR3 size: 13 residues.

To note about this clone: The sample contains more than one DNA sequence encoding this CDR3. This chain joins TRBV30 and TRBJ1-2, with TRBD1 as a possible D gene (5 bases). The CDR3 contains 12 residues. Germline CDR1 is GTSNPN and CDR2 is SVGIG (reference sequence). V was cut by 3 bases and J by 5 bases, with 10 bases left in between. The CDR3: CAWSRGGYGYTF. CDR3 nucleotide sequence: TGTGCCTGGAGCCGGGGGGGATATGGCTACACCTTC.

The J gene is TRBJ2-3, the V gene TRBV5-1; D gene ambiguous. Trimming shortened V by 0 bases and J by 2 bases, and 13 bases separated the two germline ends. Per germline, CDR1 SGHRS and CDR2 YFSETQ. The CDR3 is 16 amino acids. This CDR3 reads CASSLALVTATDTQYF. In nucleotides, the CDR3 is TGCGCCAGCAGCTTGGCCCTAGTGACCGCCACAGATACGCAGTATTTT.

The rearrangement joins TRBV29-1 to TRBJ2-3; no firm D call. V was shortened by 3 bases and J by 5 bases, with 12 bases between the two germline ends. Germline V lookup: CDR1 SQVTM, CDR2 ANQGSEA. The CDR3 contains 13 residues. CDR3 coding DNA: TGCAGCGTTGACCCGGCGTTGGGAGATACGCAGTATTTT. Its translation: CSVDPALGDTQYF.

This clone occurred a few times. The chain employs TRBV5-1 and TRBJ2-3; D is undetermined. CDR3 length equals 15 residues. CDR1 is SGHRS, CDR2 YFSETQ, per germline. Trimming took off 4 bases at V and 4 bases at J, with 16 bases between the two ends. The chain's CDR3 is CASSTLGTVSDTQYF. The CDR3 bases are TGCGCCAGCAGCACCCTGGGAACAGTCTCAGATACGCAGTATTTT.

This chain links TRBV7-2 with TRBJ2-7; a weak D match, TRBD2 (5 bases). This CDR3 has 15 residues. V dropped 1 base and J dropped 1 base, with 11 bases sitting between them. Germline V gene sequence: CDR1 SGHTA, CDR2 FQGNSA. The CDR3 sequence: CASSLGGRHSYEQYF. CDR3 DNA sequence: TGTGCCAGCAGCTTAGGAGGGCGGCATTCCTACGAGCAGTACTTC.

The J gene is TRBJ1-2, the V gene TRBV25-1; D unresolved. V lost 3 bases, J lost 1 base, and 12 bases lay in between. This CDR3 contains 15 residues. CDR1 is MGHDK, CDR2 SYGVNS, per germline. CDR3 coding DNA: TGTGCCAGCAGTGATTTTGGCAGCGATAACTATGGCTACACCTTC. Amino acids: CASSDFGSDNYGYTF.

The J gene is TRBJ1-2, the V gene TRBV30, with 12 bases matching TRBD1. Germline V gene sequence: CDR1 GTSNPN, CDR2 SVGIG (reference sequence). V lost 2 bases to trimming and J lost 8 bases; unmatched junction nucleotides: 6. CDR3 length: 14 residues. The CDR3 protein is CAWSRGQGALGYTF. The DNA of the CDR3 is TGTGCCTGGAGTCGGGGACAGGGGGCGCTGGGCTACACCTTC.

This clone was seen once. This chain links TRBV5-4 with TRBJ2-5; 9 nucleotides align to TRBD1. Losses at the gene ends were 3 bases for V and 2 bases for J; bases not matched to a gene: 5. CDR3 length: 15 amino acids. Germline assignment: CDR1 SGHNT and CDR2 YYREEE (reference sequence). Written as DNA, the CDR3 is TGTGCCAGCAGCTCCCGGGACAGGGTACAAGAGACCCAGTACTTC. It is translated as CASSSRDRVQETQYF.

The sample holds a few counts of this clone. The chain couples TRBV6-5 to TRBJ2-4, with TRBD1 identical over 8 bases. Germline V gives CDR1 MNHEY, CDR2 SVGAGI. V was clipped by 4 bases and J by 6 bases; unmatched bases: 8. CDR3 length: 15 amino acids. The CDR3: CASSSLGTGRNIQYF. CDR3 coding DNA: TGTGCCAGCAGTTCTTTAGGGACAGGTAGAAACATTCAGTACTTC.

This clone was detected only a few times. The gene calls are TRBV30 and TRBJ1-2; D unclear. The CDR3 sequence is 12 residues long. CDR1 is GTSNPN, CDR2 SVGIG, per germline (reference sequence). The V gene lost 1 base and the J gene lost 6 bases, with 9 bases spanning the gap. DNA of the CDR3: TGTGCCTGGAGTGGATTGGCCGATGGCTACACCTTC. Amino acid sequence: CAWSGLADGYTF.